The 7 T cell receptor beta chains below all came from one sample that was sequenced in a study of graft-versus-host responses after intestinal transplantation. The data were produced by immunoSEQ multiplex PCR, yet TCRdb's version contains in-frame clones alone and is incomplete. Among tens of thousands of clones listed, approximately 94% were seen once. These TCRs are of unknown antigen specificity. The material sequenced was unstimulated CD4+ T cells sorted from spleen or lymph node cells, taken before transplant. These receptors all stem from a human donor who was the organ donor for an intestinal transplant.

The gene calls are TRBV2 and TRBJ1-3, with D hard to call. Trimming took off 1 base at V and 0 bases at J, with 10 bases between the two ends. CDR1 and CDR2 (germline): SNHLY, FYNNEI. The CDR3 sequence is 16 residues long. CDR3 residues: CASSEVAQDSGNTIYF. The CDR3 DNA follows: TGTGCCAGCAGTGAAGTGGCGCAGGACTCTGGAAACACCATATATTTT.

In DNA, the CDR3 is TGTGCCAGCAGCAGGACAGGTTATAGCAATCAGCCCCAGCATTTT. Amino acid sequence: CASSRTGYSNQPQHF. The V call is TRBV5-6, the J call TRBJ1-5, with 7 positions matching TRBD1. CDR1 and CDR2 (germline): SGHDT, YYEEEE. V was pared by 4 bases and J by 0 bases, with 4 bases of the junction left unmatched. CDR3 size: 15 residues.

The J gene is TRBJ1-2, the V gene TRBV6-5; 7 bases are shared with TRBD1. CDR1 is MNHEY, CDR2 SVGAGI, per germline. The ends lost 7 bases at V and 6 bases at J; junction bases unmatched: 8. This CDR3 has 13 residues. CDR3 region: CASTKTGRNGYTF. The CDR3 DNA reads TGTGCCAGCACCAAGACAGGGCGGAATGGCTACACCTTC.

The chain recombines TRBV27 with TRBJ1-5; 8 nucleotides align to TRBD1. The CDR3 has 17 amino acids. Per germline, CDR1 MNHEY and CDR2 SMNVEV (reference sequence). Trimming removed 5 bases from V and 3 bases from J; junction bases left unmatched: 12. The CDR3 bases are TGTGCCAGCAGTCGACAGGGGAGTGTGTTTTCCAATCAGCCCCAGCATTTT. This sequence encodes CASSRQGSVFSNQPQHF.

The chain uses TRBV7-9 and TRBJ1-1; 8 nucleotides match TRBD1. Trimming cost V 5 bases and J 1 base; bases outside gene matches: 9. This CDR3 spans 16 amino acids. Germline loops: CDR1 SEHNR, CDR2 FQNEAQ (reference sequence). The CDR3 region has the DNA TGTGCCAGCAGCGAGCTTATTCAGGGGGCGAACACTGAAGCTTTCTTT. Protein: CASSELIQGANTEAFF.

The rearrangement joins TRBV19 to TRBJ1-1, with TRBD1 matching over 7 bases. The CDR3 length is 14 residues. Trimming removed 5 bases from V and 5 bases from J; junction bases left unmatched: 8. Germline CDR1 LNHDA, CDR2 SQIVND (reference sequence). CDR3 sequence (DNA): TGTGCCAGTAGTTTGGACAGGCTGGGAACTGAAGCTTTCTTT. This encodes CASSLDRLGTEAFF.

This clone was found a few times. The chain recombines TRBV19 with TRBJ2-5; a possible D gene is TRBD1 (8 bases). Trimming took 3 bases from V and 7 from J, leaving 18 bases between them. Looked up from germline, CDR1 is LNHDA and CDR2 is SQIVND (reference sequence). The CDR3 is made up of 15 amino acids. CDR3 loop: CASSIVGQGGATQYF. The CDR3 coding sequence is TGTGCCAGTAGTATTGTCGGACAGGGAGGGGCGACCCAGTACTTC. Complete variable domain (other parts from reference TRBV19 and TRBJ2-5): DGGITQSPKYLFRKEGQNVTLSCEQNLNHDAMYWYRQDPGQGLRLIYYSQIVNDFQKGDIAEGYSVSREKKESFPLTVTSAQKNPTAFYLCASSIVGQGGATQYFGPGTRLLVL.